The sequence of this T cell receptor beta chain was determined in a study of CD8+ T cells in alopecia areata. Trimming shortened V by 3 bases and J by 0 bases, and 8 bases separated the two germline ends. This CDR3 has 15 residues. Germline V CDR1 and CDR2: SEHNR, FQNEAQ (reference sequence). Treatment of the sample: oral pan-JAK inhibitor, 5-10 mg twice daily. Peripheral blood and lesional scalp punch biopsies were taken from alopecia areata patients. PBMC-derived CD4+ and CD8+ T cells were sorted. cDNA prepared by RNA extraction and subsequent reverse transcription served as the template for sequencing. Sequenced by immunoSEQ multiplex PCR; TCRdb stores in-frame clones only, minus some. The repertoire has 98,000 or so clones, approximately 66% of them found once; the top ten carry roughly a sixth.

This sample comprised CD8+ T cells sorted from blood, obtained at week 4, from a patient treated with tofacitinib. The V and J genes are TRBV7-9 and TRBJ2-2, with D maybe TRBD2 (6 bases). The TCR sequence derives from a human donor with alopecia areata. CDR3 nucleotide sequence: TGTGCCAGCAGCTTGTGGAGGGCGAACACCGGGGAGCTGTTTTTT. It encodes CASSLWRANTGELFF.